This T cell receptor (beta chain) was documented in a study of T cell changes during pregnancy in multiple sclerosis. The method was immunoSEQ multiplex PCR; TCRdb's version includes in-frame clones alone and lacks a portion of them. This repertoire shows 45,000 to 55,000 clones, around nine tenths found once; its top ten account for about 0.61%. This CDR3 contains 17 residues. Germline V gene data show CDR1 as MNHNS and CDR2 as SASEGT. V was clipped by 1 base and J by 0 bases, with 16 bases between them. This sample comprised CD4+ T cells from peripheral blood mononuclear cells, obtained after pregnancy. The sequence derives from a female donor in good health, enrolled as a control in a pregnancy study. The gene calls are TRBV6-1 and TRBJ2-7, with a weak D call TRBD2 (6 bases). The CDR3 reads CASSEGIGGLYSYEQYF. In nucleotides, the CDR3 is TGTGCCAGCAGTGAAGGAATCGGAGGACTATACTCCTACGAGCAGTACTTC.